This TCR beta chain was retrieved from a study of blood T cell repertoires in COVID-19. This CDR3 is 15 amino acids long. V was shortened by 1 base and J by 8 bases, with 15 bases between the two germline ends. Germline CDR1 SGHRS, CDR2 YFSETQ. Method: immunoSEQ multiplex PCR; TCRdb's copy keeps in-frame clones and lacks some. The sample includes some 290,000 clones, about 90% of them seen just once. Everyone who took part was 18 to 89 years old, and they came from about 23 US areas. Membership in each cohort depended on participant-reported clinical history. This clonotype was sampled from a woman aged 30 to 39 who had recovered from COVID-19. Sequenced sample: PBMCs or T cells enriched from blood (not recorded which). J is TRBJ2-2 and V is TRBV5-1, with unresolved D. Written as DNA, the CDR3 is TGCGCCAGCAGCTTGTGGCAGGAACAGAAAGGGGAGCTGTTTTTT. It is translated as CASSLWQEQKGELFF. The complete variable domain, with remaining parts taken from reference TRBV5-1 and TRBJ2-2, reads KAGVTQTPRYLIKTRGQQVTLSCSPISGHRSVSWYQQTPGQGLQFLFEYFSETQRNKGNFPGRFSGRQFSNSRSEMNVSTLELGDSALYLCASSLWQEQKGELFFGEGSRLTVL.